The present TCR beta chain was sequenced within a study of sequential checkpoint blockade in melanoma. Turning to the study itself: Twenty-two patients had tumor biopsies before treatment and at week 13.

This clone was seen at least ten times. The CDR3 covers 14 residues. Germline V gene lookup returns CDR1 SGHNT and CDR2 YENEEA. V shed 3 bases and J shed 6 bases, with 13 bases lying between them. TCRdb keeps only in-frame clones here, not all; method: immunoSEQ multiplex PCR. Here the sample spans thousands of clones, about 24% being singletons. As for treatment: randomized to nivolumab then ipilimumab (arm A) or the reverse (arm B). None of the patients previously received DNA-damaging chemotherapy. The sample in question was tumor tissue (inferred from file names), obtained from a patient given nivolumab and ipilimumab in sequence. This sequence was found in a human donor with melanoma. The chain uses TRBV11-3 and TRBJ2-3; D not certain. The chain's CDR3 is CASSFKSIADTQYF. The CDR3 DNA follows: TGTGCCAGCAGCTTCAAGAGTATCGCGGATACGCAGTATTTT.